Listed here are 26 T cell receptor beta chains from one sample, sequenced in a study of blood T cell repertoires in COVID-19. Sequencing was performed with immunoSEQ multiplex PCR; in TCRdb, only in-frame clones are kept and a portion is missing. The sample gives under 250,000 clones, 70% to 90% of which show up once; around 3% is in the top ten. Sequences were obtained from peripheral blood. The receptors were gathered from a man aged 45-65 years who had recovered from COVID-19.

V usage is TRBV30 and J usage is TRBJ2-2; no clear D. V was pared by 4 bases and J by 5 bases, with 11 bases between. CDR1 is GTSNPN and CDR2 is SVGIG in the germline V gene (reference sequence). CDR3 size: 13 residues. CDR3 in amino acids: CAWKVTGTGELFF. The CDR3 bases are TGTGCCTGGAAGGTTACCGGGACCGGGGAGCTGTTTTTT.

V is TRBV7-9 and J is TRBJ2-3; D might be TRBD2 (5 bases). The ends were cut back, 6 bases at V and 1 base at J, with 11 bases in the middle. This CDR3 region has 14 residues. Germline V gives CDR1 SEHNR, CDR2 FQNEAQ (reference sequence). CDR3 nucleotide sequence: TGTGCCAGCAGGGAGGACCGGCGCACAGATACGCAGTATTTT. Its translation: CASREDRRTDTQYF. The complete variable domain, with remaining parts taken from reference TRBV7-9 and TRBJ2-3, reads DTGVSQNPRHKITKRGQNVTFRCDPISEHNRLYWYRQTLGQGPEFLTYFQNEAQLEKSRLLSDRFSAERPKGSFSTLEIQRTEQGDSAMYLCASREDRRTDTQYFGPGTRLTVL.

The rearrangement joins TRBV27 to TRBJ2-7, with 7 positions matching TRBD2. The CDR3 has 16 residues. V lost 2 bases, J lost 3 bases, and 10 bases stayed unmatched. Germline V gives CDR1 MNHEY, CDR2 SMNVEV (reference sequence). As DNA, the CDR3 is TGTGCCAGCAGTTTAGTCGGGGGGTCGGGTCTCTACGAGCAGTACTTC. Protein: CASSLVGGSGLYEQYF.

The chain joins TRBV25-1 to TRBJ1-1; a possible D gene is TRBD1 (6 bases). The CDR3 contains 12 residues. V was cut by 6 bases and J by 7 bases, with 12 bases left in between. In germline, CDR1 is MGHDK, CDR2 SYGVNS. The CDR3: CASRLGGREAFF. The DNA of the CDR3 is TGTGCCAGCAGGCTCGGGGGGCGTGAAGCTTTCTTT.

The rearrangement joins TRBV28 to TRBJ2-7, with 10 bases lining up with TRBD1. Per the germline V gene, CDR1 is MDHEN and CDR2 is SYDVKM. There are 17 residues in the CDR3. Trimming removed 1 base from V and 1 base from J; junction bases left unmatched: 7. The DNA for the CDR3 is TGTGCCAGCAGTTTATCCCCTAGGACAGGGGGTTCCTACGAGCAGTACTTC. Protein product: CASSLSPRTGGSYEQYF.

This clone came up a few times. The same CDR3 is also encoded by other DNA sequences in this sample. This chain connects TRBV5-1 to TRBJ1-6, with D perhaps matching TRBD1 (6 bases). Looked up from germline, CDR1 is SGHRS and CDR2 is YFSETQ. Trimming removed 0 bases at V and 7 bases at J, with 11 bases between. The CDR3 contains 15 residues. The CDR3 DNA is TGCGCCAGCAGCTTGGTCAGGGGCAACAATTCACCCCTCCACTTT. Translated: CASSLVRGNNSPLHF.

The genes are TRBV5-1 and TRBJ1-1, with 7 bases identical to TRBD1. V dropped 1 base and J dropped 0; count of bases not matched to a gene: 6. This CDR3 is 16 amino acids long. Per germline, CDR1 SGHRS and CDR2 YFSETQ. For the CDR3, the DNA is TGCGCCAGCAGCTTGAGACAGGGCGGACTGAACACTGAAGCTTTCTTT. It yields the protein CASSLRQGGLNTEAFF.

The CDR3 DNA reads TGTGCCAGCACCTACGTCCCATACAATGAGCAGTTCTTC. Its translation is CASTYVPYNEQFF. The chain uses TRBV7-2 and TRBJ2-1, with D unclear. The CDR3 covers 13 residues. The V end was cut by 7 bases, the J end by 4 bases, with 11 bases between. Germline values: CDR1 SGHTA, CDR2 FQGNSA.

The chain links TRBV5-1 to TRBJ2-1; TRBD2 matches at 11 bases. This CDR3 has 14 residues. Trimming removed 7 bases from V and 7 bases from J; junction bases left unmatched: 7. Looked up from germline, CDR1 is SGHRS and CDR2 is YFSETQ. CDR3 sequence reads: CASQLAGVSNEQFF. CDR3 DNA: TGCGCCAGCCAACTAGCGGGAGTATCGAATGAGCAGTTCTTC.

The CDR3 bases are TGTGCCAGCAGTCCCCCACCGGGGCCCTTGGGACTCTATGGCTACACCTTC. It codes for CASSPPPGPLGLYGYTF. V gene TRBV28 combines with J gene TRBJ1-2, with D possibly TRBD1 on 5 matching bases. Trimming removed 5 bases at V and 4 bases at J, with 23 bases between. Germline assignment: CDR1 MDHEN and CDR2 SYDVKM. CDR3 size: 17 residues.

This clone has only one observation. The V gene is TRBV5-1, the J gene TRBJ2-3; D unresolved. V was cut by 0 bases and J by 5 bases, with 10 bases left in between. Germline V gene data show CDR1 as SGHRS and CDR2 as YFSETQ. This CDR3 region has 14 residues. The CDR3 sequence: CASSLAVEQDTQYF. CDR3 nucleotide sequence: TGCGCCAGCAGCTTGGCCGTCGAACAAGATACGCAGTATTTT. Variable domain in full (rest from reference TRBV5-1 and TRBJ2-3): KAGVTQTPRYLIKTRGQQVTLSCSPISGHRSVSWYQQTPGQGLQFLFEYFSETQRNKGNFPGRFSGRQFSNSRSEMNVSTLELGDSALYLCASSLAVEQDTQYFGPGTRLTVL.

The chain is built from TRBV28 and TRBJ2-3, with TRBD2 as a possible D gene (6 bases). This CDR3 region has 18 residues. V lost 5 bases and J lost 0, with 21 bases in between. Germline lookup yields CDR1 MDHEN and CDR2 SYDVKM. The CDR3 loop reads CASSPQMGGVTSTDTQYF. Written as DNA, the CDR3 is TGTGCCAGCAGTCCCCAGATGGGCGGGGTGACTAGCACAGATACGCAGTATTTT.

The rearrangement joins TRBV24-1 to TRBJ2-2, with D possibly matching TRBD2 (5 bases). CDR1 and CDR2 from the germline V gene are KGHDR and SFDVKD. The CDR3 length is 13 residues. The ends were cut back, 9 bases at V and 5 bases at J, with 12 bases in the middle. The chain's CDR3 is CATSMGGTGELFF. The DNA for the CDR3 is TGTGCCACCTCAATGGGCGGGACCGGGGAGCTGTTTTTT.

V and J are TRBV5-4 and TRBJ2-2; maybe TRBD1 (5 bases). V shed 4 bases and J shed 4 bases, with 11 bases lying between them. CDR1 is SGHNT and CDR2 is YYREEE in the germline V gene (reference sequence). The CDR3 consists of 14 residues. CDR3 bases: TGTGCCAGCAGCCGAATGACAGTCACCGGGGAGCTGTTTTTT. This codes for CASSRMTVTGELFF.

This clone turned up a few times. The genes are TRBV6-5 and TRBJ1-1; D may be TRBD1 (6 bases). The CDR3 has 14 amino acids. In germline, CDR1 is MNHEY, CDR2 SVGAGI. The CDR3 sequence: CTHAGASMNTEAFF. The CDR3 region has the DNA TGTACTCACGCGGGGGCGTCAATGAACACTGAAGCTTTCTTT.

The chain employs TRBV6-1 and TRBJ2-7; 7 bases map to TRBD1. CDR1 MNHNS and CDR2 SASEGT come from the germline V gene. The CDR3 has 14 residues. With V trimmed by 3 bases and J by 2 bases, 4 bases remained unmatched. The DNA of the CDR3 is TGTGCCAGCAGTGAGGCAGGGGGTCCCTACGAGCAGTACTTC. The encoded protein is CASSEAGGPYEQYF.

V and J are TRBV6-5 and TRBJ1-1; TRBD1 agrees at 8 bases. The V gene end was trimmed by 8 bases and the J gene end by 1 base; junction bases not matched to a gene: 6. The CDR3 spans 14 residues. In germline, CDR1 is MNHEY, CDR2 SVGAGI. The CDR3 loop reads CASSRTGWNTEAFF. The CDR3 DNA reads as TGTGCCAGCTCGCGGACAGGGTGGAACACTGAAGCTTTCTTT.

J is TRBJ2-1 and V is TRBV27; 9 positions match TRBD2. This CDR3 spans 17 amino acids. V was pared by 0 bases and J by 6 bases, with 9 bases of the junction left unmatched. From germline, CDR1 is MNHEY and CDR2 SMNVEV (reference sequence). The CDR3, as DNA: TGTGCCAGCAGTTTATCCGCTAGCGGGATTGGTAGCAATGAGCAGTTCTTC. Amino acids: CASSLSASGIGSNEQFF.

The rearrangement uses TRBV10-3 and TRBJ2-1; D remains ambiguous. The CDR3 runs 15 residues. V lost 3 bases to trimming and J lost 1 base, with 10 bases between them. CDR1 and CDR2 from the germline V gene are ENHRY and SYGVKD. As DNA, the CDR3 is TGTGCCATCAGTGATCAGTACAGTTCCTACAATGAGCAGTTCTTC. Residues: CAISDQYSSYNEQFF.

The V gene is TRBV7-2, the J gene TRBJ2-7, with TRBD1 as a possible D gene (6 bases). Between the trimmed V and J ends, which lost 1 base and 1 base, there was a span of 11 bases. Germline lookup yields CDR1 SGHTA and CDR2 FQGNSA. The CDR3 consists of 15 residues. The DNA of the CDR3 is TGTGCCAGCAGCTTAGAGATCGGACAGTCCTACGAGCAGTACTTC. Protein product: CASSLEIGQSYEQYF.

This chain joins TRBV29-1 and TRBJ2-3; TRBD2 agrees at 8 bases. CDR3 size: 16 residues. Trimming cost V 7 bases and J 5 bases; bases outside gene matches: 17. Germline CDR1 is SQVTM and CDR2 is ANQGSEA. The CDR3 coding sequence is TGCAGCGCCGGGGATACTCCAGCGGGAGTTGGAGATACGCAGTATTTT. This translates into CSAGDTPAGVGDTQYF.

The chain recombines TRBV5-1 with TRBJ1-5; D call uncertain. V dropped 0 bases and J dropped 5 bases, with 6 bases sitting between them. The CDR3 is made up of 13 amino acids. The germline CDR1 and CDR2 sequences are SGHRS and YFSETQ. Written as DNA, the CDR3 is TGCGCCAGCAGCTTGGAATCCGATCAGCCCCAGCATTTT. This gives the protein CASSLESDQPQHF.

The chain uses TRBV6-4 and TRBJ2-2, with a tentative D call TRBD1 (5 bases). V lost 1 base and J lost 0, with 9 bases in between. The germline V gene has CDR1 MRHNA and CDR2 SNTAGT. CDR3 size: 16 residues. CDR3 residues: CASSDWGRSNTGELFF. CDR3 coding DNA: TGTGCCAGCAGTGACTGGGGCAGGTCGAACACCGGGGAGCTGTTTTTT.

This clone appeared once. The chain combines TRBV10-3 with TRBJ1-5; 11 nucleotides line up with TRBD1. Germline V gene data show CDR1 as ENHRY and CDR2 as SYGVKD. Germline trimming cut 4 bases from V and 2 bases from J; bases unmatched to any gene: 7. The CDR3 is 17 residues long. CDR3 coding DNA: TGTGCCATCAGTGGGGGACAGGGGGTTTCGGGCAATCAGCCCCAGCATTTT. Translated, it gives CAISGGQGVSGNQPQHF.

The chain couples TRBV30 to TRBJ1-5; weak D call: TRBD1 (5 bases). This CDR3 is built from 15 residues. V dropped 3 bases and J dropped 1 base, with 13 bases sitting between them. The germline V gene encodes CDR1 GTSNPN and CDR2 SVGIG (reference sequence). CDR3 coding DNA: TGTGCCTGGAGCCCTAAGGGGCTGAGCAATCAGCCCCAGCATTTT. Amino acid sequence: CAWSPKGLSNQPQHF. Based on the CDR3 plus reference TRBV30 and TRBJ1-5, the full variable domain is SQTIHQWPATLVQPVGSPLSLECTVEGTSNPNLYWYRQAAGRGLQLLFYSVGIGQISSEVPQNLSASRPQDRQFILSSKKLLLSDSGFYLCAWSPKGLSNQPQHFGDGTRLSIL.

The J gene is TRBJ2-1, the V gene TRBV15, with D possibly matching TRBD2 (6 bases). The CDR3 contains 14 residues. The V gene's germline CDR1 is LNHNV and CDR2 YYDKDF (reference sequence). V shed 3 bases and J shed 4 bases, with 10 bases lying between them. The CDR3, as DNA: TGTGCCACCAGCAGCGGGACTGCTTACAATGAGCAGTTCTTC. Residues: CATSSGTAYNEQFF.